The clone carrying this TCR beta chain was counted once. What it recognizes is unknown. This sample is part of a study of OX40 agonist ivuxolimab in advanced cancers. Overall study context: Earlier treatment with anti-PD-1, anti-PD-L1 or anti-CTLA-4 was permitted, and roughly 42% had received some. The study, taken as a whole, reports: Determination of antigen specificity was not performed for the expanded peripheral T cells.

The assay was immunoSEQ multiplex PCR, and TCRdb's table has in-frame clones only and misses some. The sample records 95,000 to 150,000 clones, 80% to 90% being singletons. Peripheral blood came from all dose cohorts at three timepoints. Germline CDR1 and CDR2: MDHEN and SYDVKM. J was trimmed by 2 bases and V by 3 bases; bases with no gene match: 6. This CDR3 comprises 15 residues. The sequence was obtained from an adult with an advanced solid tumor such as melanoma, head and neck, liver or kidney cancer. This sample comprised CD4+ or CD8+ T cells sorted from blood, obtained in a trial of the OX40 agonist ivuxolimab. The V gene is TRBV28, the J gene TRBJ1-2, with 7 nucleotides matching TRBD1. The CDR3 DNA reads as TGTGCCAGCAGTTTTATTGGGGGACAGAACTATGGCTACACCTTC. It translates to CASSFIGGQNYGYTF.